This T cell receptor (beta chain) was documented in a study of T cell repertoires in cytomegalovirus infection. Study-wide context: CMV infection together with matching HLA type was indicated by public TCR beta signatures. Study-level results: CMV-specific TCR beta clonotypes restricted by HLA-C were the ones dominating the ex vivo response.

As regards this clonotype: Its antigen is currently unknown.

TCRdb processed the reads anew with MiXCR; each CDR3 protein has one entry. In the table there are approximately 130,000 distinct CDR3 sequences, roughly a quarter of which are singletons. The germline CDR1 and CDR2 sequences are MNHEY and SVGAGI. V lost 6 bases and J 4 bases, leaving 9 bases between the germline ends. The CDR3 totals 12 residues. This TCR was recovered from a human donor in good health (CMV status not recorded). Some clones in this sample may be carry-over from other donors' samples. The sample consisted of PBMCs, sequenced either directly or after in vitro stimulation (not recorded which). The J gene is TRBJ1-2, the V gene TRBV6-5, with unresolved D. The CDR3 loop is CASSQVPYGYTF. In nucleotides, the CDR3 is TGTGCCAGCAGCCAGGTACCCTATGGCTACACCTTC.